A single sample is the source of the 22 T cell receptor beta chains below, sequenced in a study of T cells in Graves' hyperthyroidism and ophthalmopathy. It was RNA transcripts that yielded the amplified TCR beta CDR3 regions. The study used the HTBI primer set for a first-round RT-PCR of the TCR CDR3. One entry per CDR3 protein results from TCRdb running MiXCR on the multiplex PCR reads. The sample lists about 720,000 distinct CDR3 sequences, approximately 18% seen once, with roughly a sixth in the top ten. Input material: blood. These receptors all come from a woman in her fifties or sixties with Graves' hyperthyroidism that later progressed to Graves' ophthalmopathy.

This clonotype was observed many times. This chain's CDR3 is CASSFGRAARWDTEAFF. CDR3 coding DNA: TGTGCCAGCAGCTTTGGGAGGGCAGCGCGGTGGGACACTGAAGCTTTCTTT. V and J are TRBV11-1 and TRBJ1-1; unclear D gene. The CDR3 length is 17 residues. Germline V gives CDR1 SGHAT, CDR2 FQDESV (reference sequence). Trimming cost V 3 bases and J 3 bases, with 20 bases left between them.

This clonotype was counted at least ten times. This chain joins TRBV27 and TRBJ2-3; D is uncertain. CDR3 length equals 13 residues. V was trimmed by 3 bases and J by 1 base, leaving 5 bases between them. From germline, CDR1 is MNHEY and CDR2 SMNVEV (reference sequence). The DNA of the CDR3 is TGTGCCAGCAGTTTTTCGGGCACAGATACGCAGTATTTT. Amino acid sequence: CASSFSGTDTQYF.

The V gene is TRBV5-6, the J gene TRBJ1-6; D perhaps matches TRBD1 (6 bases). The V gene lost 3 bases and the J gene lost 7 bases, with 14 bases spanning the gap. From germline, CDR1 is SGHDT and CDR2 YYEEEE. The CDR3 totals 15 residues. CDR3 coding DNA: TGTGCCAGCAGCTGGAGGGCAGGGGACAATTCACCCCTCCACTTT. Its translation: CASSWRAGDNSPLHF.

There are many counts of this clonotype. The chain couples TRBV2 to TRBJ2-5; D ambiguous. There are 14 residues in the CDR3. V lost 6 bases to trimming and J lost 1 base, with 12 bases between them. Germline assignment: CDR1 SNHLY and CDR2 FYNNEI. The CDR3 DNA reads as TGTGCCAGCAGGGCGGTCACCTTCCAAGAGACCCAGTACTTC. Protein: CASRAVTFQETQYF.

This chain connects TRBV20-1 to TRBJ2-7; D ambiguous. The germline V and J ends were trimmed by 3 bases and 4 bases, with 10 bases remaining between them. The CDR3 sequence is 12 residues long. Looked up from germline, CDR1 is DFQATT and CDR2 is SNEGSKA (reference sequence). The CDR3 spells CSASFNLYEQYF. In DNA, the CDR3 is TGCAGTGCTAGTTTTAATCTATACGAGCAGTACTTC.

In regard to this clonotype: A read error may be the cause here, since a much bigger clone is one base away. The V call is TRBV3-1, the J call TRBJ2-2; perhaps D is TRBD1 or TRBD2 (6 bases each). Germline-derived CDR1 and CDR2 are LGHDT and YNNKEL (reference sequence). There are 16 residues in the CDR3. This CDR3 reads CANSQEGGAGTGELFF. Written as DNA, the CDR3 is TGTGCCAACAGCCAAGAGGGGGGCGCGGGGACCGGGGAGCTGTTTTTT.

The sample holds a few counts of this clonotype. The V gene is TRBV3-1, the J gene TRBJ1-5; D may be TRBD1 (5 bases). With 1 base removed from V and 3 bases from J, the gap between germline ends came to 13 bases. The CDR3 contains 16 residues. CDR1 is LGHDT, CDR2 YNNKEL, per germline (reference sequence). CDR3 loop: CASSQGGPTNNQPQHF. CDR3 DNA: TGTGCCAGCAGCCAAGGGGGCCCTACAAACAATCAGCCCCAGCATTTT.

The rearrangement links TRBV6-1 to TRBJ1-2, with D possibly TRBD1 on 6 matching bases. V was trimmed by 6 bases and J by 2 bases, leaving 19 bases between them. Germline V gene data show CDR1 as MNHNS and CDR2 as SASEGT. The CDR3 runs 16 residues. This chain's CDR3 is CASSPREGRGNYGYTF. The CDR3 nucleotides read TGTGCCAGCAGCCCCAGGGAGGGTAGGGGGAACTATGGCTACACCTTC.

This clonotype was found a few times. V and J are TRBV12-3 or TRBV12-4 and TRBJ2-1; 11 nucleotides line up with TRBD2. V trimming: 5 bases; J trimming: 7 bases; junction bases outside the gene matches: 7. CDR3 length: 15 residues. In nucleotides, the CDR3 is TGTGCCAGCAGTGGGTTGGCTAGCGGGGGGAATGAGCAGTTCTTC. Protein: CASSGLASGGNEQFF.

This clonotype was counted ten times or more. This chain connects TRBV7-9 to TRBJ1-4; 10 positions match TRBD1. In germline, CDR1 is SEHNR, CDR2 FQNEAQ (reference sequence). This CDR3 contains 13 residues. The V gene end was trimmed by 10 bases and the J gene end by 8 bases; junction bases not matched to a gene: 7. This CDR3 is CATTGQGNEKLFF. The CDR3 bases are TGTGCCACCACGGGACAGGGGAACGAAAAACTGTTTTTT.

The CDR3, as DNA: TGTGCCAGTAGCGCAGACAGGGGGCCGATAGATACGCAGTATTTT. Residues: CASSADRGPIDTQYF. The gene calls are TRBV19 and TRBJ2-3; 10 bases are shared with TRBD1. This CDR3 spans 15 amino acids. The V gene's germline CDR1 is LNHDA and CDR2 SQIVND (reference sequence). J was trimmed by 5 bases and V by 6 bases; bases with no gene match: 8.

The V gene is TRBV24-1, the J gene TRBJ2-7; D is uncertain. Germline loops: CDR1 KGHDR, CDR2 SFDVKD. There are 14 residues in the CDR3. Trimming shortened V by 3 bases and J by 3 bases, and 11 bases separated the two germline ends. The CDR3 DNA reads TGTGCCACCAGTGATAAGGCCCCAGGCTACGAGCAGTACTTC. This sequence encodes CATSDKAPGYEQYF.

This clonotype has a handful of counts. This may stem from a read error, because a much larger clone lies one nucleotide away. The V call is TRBV20-1, the J call TRBJ2-1; TRBD2 matches at 8 bases. There are 17 residues in the CDR3. Trimming removed 6 bases from V and 5 bases from J; junction bases left unmatched: 18. Germline loops: CDR1 DFQATT, CDR2 SNEGSKA (reference sequence). CDR3 in DNA: TGCAGTGCAGCAACTCCGGGGGGCGGGGGGCAAGACAATGAGCAGTTCTTC. Its protein is CSAATPGGGGQDNEQFF.

This clonotype was recorded many times. V usage is TRBV6-1 and J usage is TRBJ2-3, with 10 bases identical to TRBD1. The trim removed 8 bases at V and 3 bases at J, leaving 8 bases unmatched. Germline lookup yields CDR1 MNHNS and CDR2 SASEGT. The CDR3 is made up of 15 amino acids. The CDR3 protein is CASSPRTGGTDTQYF. The CDR3 DNA reads TGTGCCAGCTCACCAAGGACAGGGGGAACAGATACGCAGTATTTT.

Worth noting for this clonotype: A read error may be the cause here, since a much bigger clone is one base away. The V and J genes are TRBV20-1 and TRBJ2-7, with 7 bases matching TRBD2. Germline CDR1 reads DFQATT; CDR2 reads SNEGSKA (reference sequence). This CDR3 is built from 15 residues. The V gene end was trimmed by 5 bases and the J gene end by 1 base; junction bases not matched to a gene: 11. CDR3 in DNA: TGCAGTGCTCGGCCCCTAGAGCGGGGATCCTACGAGCAGTACTTC. Amino acids: CSARPLERGSYEQYF.

This clonotype has at least ten counts. The chain joins TRBV3-1 to TRBJ2-2; D is uncertain. Trimming took 8 bases from V and 0 from J, leaving 4 bases between them. The CDR3 sequence is 12 residues long. Germline CDR1 reads LGHDT; CDR2 reads YNNKEL (reference sequence). The CDR3 is CASASNTGELFF. The CDR3 DNA reads as TGTGCCAGCGCATCGAACACCGGGGAGCTGTTTTTT.

The chain employs TRBV3-1 and TRBJ1-2; D possibly corresponds to TRBD1 (6 bases). The CDR3 contains 14 residues. Trimming cost V 5 bases and J 8 bases, with 18 bases left between them. Germline CDR1 and CDR2: LGHDT and YNNKEL (reference sequence). The CDR3 spells CASSFGGQPGGYTF. Here the CDR3 DNA reads TGTGCCAGCAGCTTCGGGGGCCAACCGGGGGGCTACACCTTC.

The chain has TRBV9 and TRBJ2-1, with D possibly being TRBD2 (6 bases). With 0 bases removed from V and 5 bases from J, the gap between germline ends came to 9 bases. CDR1 is SGDLS and CDR2 is YYNGEE in the germline V gene. The CDR3 extends over 14 amino acids. The CDR3 sequence is CASSVAGVHNEQFF. CDR3 DNA: TGTGCCAGCAGCGTAGCGGGGGTGCACAATGAGCAGTTCTTC.

The chain couples TRBV4-1 to TRBJ2-3; D is undetermined. CDR3 size: 14 residues. Germline CDR1 reads MGHRA; CDR2 reads YSYEKL. The V end was cut by 1 base, the J end by 5 bases, with 10 bases between. As DNA, the CDR3 is TGCGCCAGCAGCCAAGCGGGTCTGGGAGATACGCAGTATTTT. Residues: CASSQAGLGDTQYF.

The V gene is TRBV14, the J gene TRBJ2-5; the D gene is possibly TRBD1 (6 bases). Germline CDR1 reads SGHDN; CDR2 reads FVKESK. This CDR3 has 16 residues. The ends were cut back, 4 bases at V and 2 bases at J, with 17 bases in the middle. The CDR3 is CASSPIRTGTQETQYF. The CDR3 DNA sequence: TGTGCCAGCAGCCCAATTCGGACGGGGACACAAGAGACCCAGTACTTC.

This clonotype appeared many times. The gene calls are TRBV5-1 and TRBJ1-2; unclear D gene. V lost 4 bases to trimming and J lost 6 bases, with 19 bases between them. Germline assignment: CDR1 SGHRS and CDR2 YFSETQ. This CDR3 is 15 amino acids long. The chain's CDR3 is CASSRWFQPQDGYTF. CDR3 bases: TGCGCCAGCAGCAGGTGGTTCCAGCCCCAGGATGGCTACACCTTC.

This clonotype showed up many times. V usage is TRBV3-1 and J usage is TRBJ2-3; no reliable D call. The CDR3 runs to 12 residues. Trimming shortened V by 1 base and J by 7 bases, and 6 bases separated the two germline ends. CDR1 and CDR2 (germline): LGHDT, YNNKEL (reference sequence). CDR3 amino acids: CASSQVVNTQYF. The DNA for the CDR3 is TGTGCCAGCAGCCAAGTGGTGAATACGCAGTATTTT.